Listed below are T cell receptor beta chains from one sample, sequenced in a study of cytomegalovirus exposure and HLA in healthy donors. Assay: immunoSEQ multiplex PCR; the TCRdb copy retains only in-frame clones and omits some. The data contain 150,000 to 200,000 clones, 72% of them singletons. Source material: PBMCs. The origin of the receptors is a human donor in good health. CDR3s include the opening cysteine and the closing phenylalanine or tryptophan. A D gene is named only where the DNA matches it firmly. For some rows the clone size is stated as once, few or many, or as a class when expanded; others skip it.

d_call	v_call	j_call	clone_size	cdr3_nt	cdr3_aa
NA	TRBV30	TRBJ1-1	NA	TGTGCCTGGAGTGGGGGGCCTGAAGCTTTCTTT	CAWSGGPEAFF
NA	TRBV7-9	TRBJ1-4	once	TGTGCCGGAACCGCAGGGTTGGCTAATGAAAAACTGTTTTTT	CAGTAGLANEKLFF
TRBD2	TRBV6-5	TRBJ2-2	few	TGTGCCAGCACTGAGGCGGGGGGCACCGGGGAGCTGTTTTTT	CASTEAGGTGELFF
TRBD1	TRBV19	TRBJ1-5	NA	TGTGCCACCGGACAGGGTTTAAGCAATCAGCCCCAGCATTTT	CATGQGLSNQPQHF
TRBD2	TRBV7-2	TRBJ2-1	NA	TGTGCCAGCAGCCCCAGCGGGGGGCCATACAATGAGCAGTTCTTC	CASSPSGGPYNEQFF
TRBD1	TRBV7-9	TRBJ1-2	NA	TGTGCCAGCACCGGGACAGGGGGCGCGGGTGGCTACACCTTC	CASTGTGGAGGYTF
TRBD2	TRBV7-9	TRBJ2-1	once	TGTGCCAGCAGCGACAGTCTAGCGGGGTTCTACAATGAGCAGTTCTTC	CASSDSLAGFYNEQFF
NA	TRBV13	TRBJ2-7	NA	TGTGCCAGCAGCTTTAGGCCGGCAGGGATGAGGGAGCAGTACTTC	CASSFRPAGMREQYF
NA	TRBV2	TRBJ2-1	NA	TGTGCCAGCAGTGGGGAGACGACGGAGTTCTTC	CASSGETTEFF
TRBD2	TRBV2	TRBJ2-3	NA	TGTGCCAGCAGTAGTAGCGGGGGGCTTAGCACAGATACGCAGTATTTT	CASSSSGGLSTDTQYF
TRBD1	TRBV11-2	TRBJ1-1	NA	TGTGCCAGCAGCCCGACAGGGGCCACTGAAGCTTTCTTT	CASSPTGATEAFF
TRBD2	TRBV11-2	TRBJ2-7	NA	TGTGCCAGCAGCTTAGAGGGGAGGGTCGCCTACGAGCAGTACTTC	CASSLEGRVAYEQYF
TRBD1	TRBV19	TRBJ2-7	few	TGTGCCAGTATGAGTACCGGGACAGGGTTTCGACACTACGAGCAGTACTTC	CASMSTGTGFRHYEQYF
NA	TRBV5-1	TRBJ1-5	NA	TGCGCCAGCAGCTGGGACAAAAATCAGCCCCAGCATTTT	CASSWDKNQPQHF
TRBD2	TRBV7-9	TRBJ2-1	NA	TGTGCCAGCAGCCCAAGAGGACTAGCCTCGGACGACAATGAGCAGTTCTTC	CASSPRGLASDDNEQFF
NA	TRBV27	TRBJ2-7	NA	TGTGCCAGCAGTTCAGGGCTTCTCCCCTACGAGCAGTACTTC	CASSSGLLPYEQYF
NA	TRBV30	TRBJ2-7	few	TGTGCCTGGAGTGTCGGGGGTGAGGTACACGAGCAGTACTTC	CAWSVGGEVHEQYF
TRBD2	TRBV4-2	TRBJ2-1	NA	TGTGCCAGCAGCCAAGCCCCGTGGGAGAGCGGGGGGGTTGAGCAGTTCTTC	CASSQAPWESGGVEQFF
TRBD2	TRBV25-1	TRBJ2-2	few	TGTGCCAGCAGTGGGCCTAGCGGGGGAATGGCCGGGGAGCTGTTTTTT	CASSGPSGGMAGELFF
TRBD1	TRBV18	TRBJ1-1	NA	TGTGCCAGCTCACTCGGGACAGACACTGAAGCTTTCTTT	CASSLGTDTEAFF
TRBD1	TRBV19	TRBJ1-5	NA	TGTGCCAGTAGGCCGAACAGGGGGAGCCCGCTCCATGGCAATCAGCCCCAGCATTTT	CASRPNRGSPLHGNQPQHF
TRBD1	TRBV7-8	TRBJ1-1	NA	TGTGCCAGCAGATTACAGGGGGCTACTGAAGCTTTCTTT	CASRLQGATEAFF
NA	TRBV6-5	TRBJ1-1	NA	TGTGCCAGCAGTCCACTGGAGGCGGAAGCTTTCTTT	CASSPLEAEAFF
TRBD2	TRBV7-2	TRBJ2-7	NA	TGTGCCAGCAGACCGGGGACTAACCGGCGGCAGTACTTC	CASRPGTNRRQYF
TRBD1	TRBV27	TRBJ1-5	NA	TGTGCCAGCAGGGCAACAGGGGGCTCGAGTCAGCCCCAGCATTTT	CASRATGGSSQPQHF
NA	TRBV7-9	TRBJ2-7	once	TGTGCCAGCAGCCGCGTGGCGGGGGCTGCCTACGAGCAGTACTTC	CASSRVAGAAYEQYF
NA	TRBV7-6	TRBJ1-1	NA	TGTGCCAGCAGCTTAGGAGACATAAACACTGAAGCTTTCTTT	CASSLGDINTEAFF
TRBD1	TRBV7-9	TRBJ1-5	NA	TGTGCCAGCAGCTCGGGACAGGGGGCAAATCAGCCCCAGCATTTT	CASSSGQGANQPQHF
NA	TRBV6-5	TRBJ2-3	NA	TGTGCCTGTCGAGGTTTCGAGGATACGCAGTATTTT	CACRGFEDTQYF
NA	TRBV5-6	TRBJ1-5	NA	TGTGCCAGCAGCCTGGCCGCGGGGTCGGGTCAGCCCCAGCATTTT	CASSLAAGSGQPQHF
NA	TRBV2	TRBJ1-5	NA	TGTGCCAGCAGTGAATATACGGTCGTGAGCAATCAGCCCCAGCATTTT	CASSEYTVVSNQPQHF
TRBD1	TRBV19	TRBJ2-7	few	TGTGCCAGTAGTACGGGTTTAAGGCAGGGGGCGAGTGAGCAGTACTTC	CASSTGLRQGASEQYF
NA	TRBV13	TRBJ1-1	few	TGTGCCAGCAGCTTCGGGGGAGACACTGAAGCTTTCTTT	CASSFGGDTEAFF
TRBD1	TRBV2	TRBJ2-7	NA	TGTGCCAGCAGTCCCCGGACAGGTCTCGAGCAGTACTTC	CASSPRTGLEQYF
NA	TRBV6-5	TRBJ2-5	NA	TGTGCCAGCAGTTACTCGAGGCGGCAGATTCAAGAGACCCAGTACTTC	CASSYSRRQIQETQYF
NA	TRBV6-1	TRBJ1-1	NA	TGTGCCAGCAGTGAAGTGGGGGGAGGGGCCTCTGAAGCTTTCTTT	CASSEVGGGASEAFF
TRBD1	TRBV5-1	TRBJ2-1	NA	TGCGCCAGCAGCTTACGACAGGGTGGTATAAATGAGCAGTTCTTC	CASSLRQGGINEQFF